This T cell receptor (beta chain) was sequenced in a study of blood T cell repertoires in COVID-19. Turning to the study itself: Nucleic acid was either cDNA or gDNA, and it came from T cells, B-cell-depleted T cells, or PBMCs.

Original handling: Reference gene primer amplification in the assay estimated nucleated cell counts. Measured with immunoSEQ multiplex PCR; TCRdb has only the in-frame clones, and not every one. Clone size and V and J calls were adopted from that table, with D and trimming inferred from the DNA. The table lists a few hundred thousand clones, 65% to 90% of them singletons. This clonotype was sampled from a human donor in a cohort sampled during active COVID-19. The sequenced sample was peripheral blood.

The CDR3 DNA reads as TGTGCCAGCAGCCTTAATGAAAAACTGTTTTTT. It translates to CASSLNEKLFF. The chain links TRBV28 to TRBJ1-4; unclear D gene. Between the trimmed V and J ends, which lost 6 bases and 4 bases, there was a span of 3 bases. Germline V gene lookup returns CDR1 MDHEN and CDR2 SYDVKM. This CDR3 has 11 residues.